A single sample gave rise to the 14 T cell receptor beta chains below, sequenced in a study of shared clonotypes between healthy human individuals. The data were produced by immunoSEQ multiplex PCR, yet TCRdb's version contains in-frame clones alone and is incomplete. In the table there are roughly 640,000 clones, about 97% of which are singletons. Sequences were obtained from naive CD4+ T cells sorted from blood. Subset reported: CD45RA+ positively selected. The source of these receptors is a woman aged 25 to 39 in good health.

The V gene is TRBV27, the J gene TRBJ2-7, with 14 nucleotides matching TRBD2. CDR3 size: 14 residues. V was pared by 5 bases and J by 6 bases, with 3 bases of the junction left unmatched. Germline lookup yields CDR1 MNHEY and CDR2 SMNVEV (reference sequence). The CDR3 DNA follows: TGTGCCAGCAGTGGACTAGCGGGAGGCGTCGAGCAGTACTTC. Its protein product is CASSGLAGGVEQYF.

The chain has TRBV5-1 and TRBJ1-1; 9 bases line up with TRBD1. The CDR3 runs to 15 residues. Germline-derived CDR1 and CDR2 are SGHRS and YFSETQ. V trimming: 4 bases; J trimming: 2 bases; junction bases outside the gene matches: 6. Written as DNA, the CDR3 is TGCGCCAGCAGCCCGTGGACAGGGGACAACACTGAAGCTTTCTTT. Translated, it gives CASSPWTGDNTEAFF.

This rearrangement joins TRBV6-1 to TRBJ1-1, with TRBD1 matching over 7 bases. Germline trimming cut 2 bases from V and 1 base from J; bases unmatched to any gene: 1. The CDR3 spans 14 residues. Germline V CDR1 and CDR2: MNHNS, SASEGT. This CDR3 is CASSEQGENTEAFF. As DNA, the CDR3 is TGTGCCAGCAGTGAACAGGGGGAGAACACTGAAGCTTTCTTT.

This clone was seen more than once but under ten times. CDR3 coding DNA: TGTGCCAGCAGTATTGTTTACAACCAGCCCCAGCATTTT. As protein: CASSIVYNQPQHF. This chain uses TRBV27 with TRBJ1-5; D not certain. Trimming removed 5 bases from V and 7 bases from J, with 12 bases in between. The CDR3 extends over 13 amino acids. CDR1 and CDR2 from the germline V gene are MNHEY and SMNVEV (reference sequence).

The chain couples TRBV21-1 to TRBJ2-1; TRBD2 is the table's D call and was not checked against the DNA. TRBV21-1 counts as a pseudogene. The CDR3 length is 15 residues. The CDR3 DNA reads as TGTGCCAGCAGCAAAGCGGGCGGGAGCGACAATGAGCAGTTCTTC. It is translated as CASSKAGGSDNEQFF.

The chain joins TRBV2 to TRBJ2-3, with TRBD2 matching over 10 bases. V dropped 10 bases and J dropped 11; count of bases not matched to a gene: 18. The CDR3 is 15 residues long. Germline assignment: CDR1 SNHLY and CDR2 FYNNEI. The CDR3 protein is CATRANSGRRDMQYF. Written as DNA, the CDR3 is TGTGCCACCCGCGCCAATAGCGGGAGGAGGGACATGCAGTATTTT.

This clone was seen a single time. This chain connects TRBV5-8 to TRBJ2-2, with TRBD2 as a possible D gene (5 bases). Germline V gene data show CDR1 as SGHTS and CDR2 as YDEGEE. Deletions cut 4 bases from V and 0 bases from J, with 13 bases between. The CDR3 extends over 16 amino acids. The CDR3 sequence: CASSGTGLANTGELFF. Here the CDR3 DNA reads TGTGCCAGCAGCGGCACCGGACTCGCGAACACCGGGGAGCTGTTTTTT.

The genes are TRBV18 and TRBJ1-3; D is possibly TRBD1 (5 bases). Deletions cut 3 bases from V and 0 bases from J, with 15 bases between. This CDR3 is built from 17 residues. Per the germline V gene, CDR1 is KGHSH and CDR2 is LQKENI. The CDR3 reads CASSPTGQGISGNTIYF. The CDR3 coding sequence is TGTGCCAGCTCACCCACCGGGCAGGGCATCTCTGGAAACACCATATATTTT. The full variable domain, its missing parts supplied by reference TRBV18 and TRBJ1-3, is NAGVMQNPRHLVRRRGQEARLRCSPMKGHSHVYWYRQLPEEGLKFMVYLQKENIIDESGMPKERFSAEFPKEGPSILRIQQVVRGDSAAYFCASSPTGQGISGNTIYFGEGSWLTVV.

This chain joins TRBV14 and TRBJ2-7, with TRBD2 matching over 15 bases. CDR3 size: 15 residues. V was pared by 5 bases and J by 6 bases, with 5 bases of the junction left unmatched. The V gene's germline CDR1 is SGHDN and CDR2 FVKESK. The CDR3 loop is CASSYGLAGGGEQYF. CDR3 DNA sequence: TGTGCCAGCAGCTACGGACTAGCGGGAGGGGGCGAGCAGTACTTC.

The chain couples TRBV10-3 to TRBJ2-1, with 9 bases lining up with TRBD2. The germline V gene has CDR1 ENHRY and CDR2 SYGVKD. This CDR3 region has 16 residues. With 2 bases clipped from V and 4 bases from J, the junction kept 6 bases outside the gene matches. The CDR3 is CAISEGLAGRYNEQFF. CDR3 DNA: TGTGCCATCAGTGAGGGCCTAGCGGGACGTTACAATGAGCAGTTCTTC.

Here the CDR3 reads CASSAEIQEFF. The CDR3 DNA follows: TGTGCCAGCAGTGCGGAGATCCAGGAGTTCTTC. The chain carries TRBV6-1 and TRBJ2-1; D is undetermined. The CDR3 is 11 residues long. Germline assignment: CDR1 MNHNS and CDR2 SASEGT. V lost 4 bases and J 14 bases, leaving 12 bases between the germline ends.

The chain is built from TRBV5-1 and TRBJ1-2; perhaps TRBD1 as D (5 bases). The CDR3 length is 12 residues. Germline V lookup: CDR1 SGHRS, CDR2 YFSETQ. V gave up 1 base and J gave up 8 bases, with 9 bases separating them. CDR3 residues: CASSLPGDGYTF. CDR3 nucleotide sequence: TGCGCCAGCAGCTTGCCTGGGGACGGCTACACCTTC. Full variable domain (outside the CDR3, taken from reference TRBV5-1 and TRBJ1-2): KAGVTQTPRYLIKTRGQQVTLSCSPISGHRSVSWYQQTPGQGLQFLFEYFSETQRNKGNFPGRFSGRQFSNSRSEMNVSTLELGDSALYLCASSLPGDGYTFGSGTRLTVV.

This rearrangement joins TRBV2 to TRBJ2-2; no firm D call. This CDR3 spans 13 amino acids. Germline V lookup: CDR1 SNHLY, CDR2 FYNNEI. Between the trimmed V and J ends, which lost 8 bases and 3 bases, there was a span of 10 bases. CDR3 sequence reads: CASPRPDTGELFF. In DNA form, the CDR3 reads TGTGCCAGCCCTAGGCCAGACACCGGGGAGCTGTTTTTT.

The chain links TRBV19 to TRBJ1-3, with 7 bases that match TRBD1. The V gene's germline CDR1 is LNHDA and CDR2 SQIVND (reference sequence). V lost 3 bases and J lost 3; bases outside the gene matches: 8. The CDR3 sequence is 16 residues long. The CDR3 DNA reads TGTGCCAGTAGTATGGGACAGCGCTCGGGTGGAAACACCATATATTTT. It translates to CASSMGQRSGGNTIYF.